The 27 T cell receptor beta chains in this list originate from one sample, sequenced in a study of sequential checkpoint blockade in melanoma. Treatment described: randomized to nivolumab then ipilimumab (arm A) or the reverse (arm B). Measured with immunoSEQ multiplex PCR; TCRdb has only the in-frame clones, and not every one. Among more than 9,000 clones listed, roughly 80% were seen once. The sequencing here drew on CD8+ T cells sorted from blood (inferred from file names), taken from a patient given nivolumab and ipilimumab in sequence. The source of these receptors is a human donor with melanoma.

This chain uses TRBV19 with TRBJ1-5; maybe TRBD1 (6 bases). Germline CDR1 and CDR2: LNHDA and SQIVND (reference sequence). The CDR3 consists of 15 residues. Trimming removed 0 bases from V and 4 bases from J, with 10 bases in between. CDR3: CASSIDRGLNQPQHF. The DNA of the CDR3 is TGTGCCAGTAGTATAGACAGGGGCTTGAATCAGCCCCAGCATTTT.

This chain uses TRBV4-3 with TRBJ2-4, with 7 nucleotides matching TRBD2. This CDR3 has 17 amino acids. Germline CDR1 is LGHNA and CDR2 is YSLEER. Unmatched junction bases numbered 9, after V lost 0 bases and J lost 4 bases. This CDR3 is CASSQDSSSGEKNIQYF. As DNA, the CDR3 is TGCGCCAGCAGCCAAGATAGTTCTAGCGGAGAAAAAAACATTCAGTACTTC.

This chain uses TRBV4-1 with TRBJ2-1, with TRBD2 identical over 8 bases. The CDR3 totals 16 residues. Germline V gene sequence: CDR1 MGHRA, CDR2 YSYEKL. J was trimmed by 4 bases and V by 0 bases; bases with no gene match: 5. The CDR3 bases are TGCGCCAGCAGCCAAGATAGAACTAGCGGTTACAATGAGCAGTTCTTC. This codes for CASSQDRTSGYNEQFF.

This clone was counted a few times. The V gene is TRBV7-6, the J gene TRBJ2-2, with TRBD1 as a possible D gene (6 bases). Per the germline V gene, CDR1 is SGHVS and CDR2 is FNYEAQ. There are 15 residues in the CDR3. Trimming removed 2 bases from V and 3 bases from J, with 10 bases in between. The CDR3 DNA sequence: TGTGCCAGCAGCTTAAGGACAGCGTACACCGGGGAGCTGTTTTTT. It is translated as CASSLRTAYTGELFF.

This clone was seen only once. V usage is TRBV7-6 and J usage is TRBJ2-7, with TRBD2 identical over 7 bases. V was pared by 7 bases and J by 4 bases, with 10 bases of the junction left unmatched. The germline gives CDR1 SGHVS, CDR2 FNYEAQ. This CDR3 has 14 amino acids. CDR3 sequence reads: CASTLYAGAYEQYF. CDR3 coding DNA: TGTGCCAGCACCTTGTACGCGGGAGCGTACGAGCAGTACTTC.

The CDR3 loop reads CASRWGLGGRDEQFF. The DNA for the CDR3 is TGTGCCAGTAGATGGGGGCTTGGCGGTAGGGATGAGCAGTTCTTC. The chain couples TRBV19 to TRBJ2-1, with D possibly TRBD1 on 6 matching bases. Trimming took off 6 bases at V and 8 bases at J, with 20 bases between the two ends. The CDR3 is 15 amino acids. CDR1 and CDR2 (germline): LNHDA, SQIVND (reference sequence).

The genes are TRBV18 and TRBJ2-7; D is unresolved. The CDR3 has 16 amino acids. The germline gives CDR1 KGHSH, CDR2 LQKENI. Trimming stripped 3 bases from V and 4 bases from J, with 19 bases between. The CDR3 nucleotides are TGTGCCAGCTCACCGGGCCCGGTAGTGCCCGAATACGAGCAGTACTTC. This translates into CASSPGPVVPEYEQYF.

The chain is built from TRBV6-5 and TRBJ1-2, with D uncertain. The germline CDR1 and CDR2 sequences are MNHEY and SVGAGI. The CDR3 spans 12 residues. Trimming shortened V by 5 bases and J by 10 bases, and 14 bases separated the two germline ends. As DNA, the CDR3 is TGTGCCAGCAGTCTTGGTAGGGAGGACTACACCTTC. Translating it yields CASSLGREDYTF.

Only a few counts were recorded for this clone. The DNA for the CDR3 is TGTGCCAGCAGCTTTGGCGGTTCCTACAATGAGCAGTTCTTC. It is translated as CASSFGGSYNEQFF. This sequence joins TRBV7-2 and TRBJ2-1; D gene unclear. The CDR3 is 14 amino acids. With 3 bases removed from V and 1 base from J, the gap between germline ends came to 7 bases. Germline CDR1 is SGHTA and CDR2 is FQGNSA.

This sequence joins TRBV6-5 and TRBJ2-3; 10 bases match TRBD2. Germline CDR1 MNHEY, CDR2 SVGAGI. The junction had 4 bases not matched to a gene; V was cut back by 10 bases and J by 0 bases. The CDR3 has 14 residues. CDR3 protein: CATQTSGSTDTQYF. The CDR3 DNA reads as TGTGCCACCCAGACTAGCGGGAGCACAGATACGCAGTATTTT.

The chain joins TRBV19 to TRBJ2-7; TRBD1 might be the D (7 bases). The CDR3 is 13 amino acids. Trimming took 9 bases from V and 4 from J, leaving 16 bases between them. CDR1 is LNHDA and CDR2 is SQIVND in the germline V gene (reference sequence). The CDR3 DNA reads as TGTGCCAGCAGGGGGGCTAATCTTTACGAGCAGTACTTC. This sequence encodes CASRGANLYEQYF.

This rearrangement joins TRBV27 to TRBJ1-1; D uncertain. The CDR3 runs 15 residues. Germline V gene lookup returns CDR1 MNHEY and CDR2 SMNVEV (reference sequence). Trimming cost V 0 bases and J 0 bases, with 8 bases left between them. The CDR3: CASSLSEPLNTEAFF. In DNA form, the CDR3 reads TGTGCCAGCAGTTTATCGGAGCCGTTGAACACTGAAGCTTTCTTT.

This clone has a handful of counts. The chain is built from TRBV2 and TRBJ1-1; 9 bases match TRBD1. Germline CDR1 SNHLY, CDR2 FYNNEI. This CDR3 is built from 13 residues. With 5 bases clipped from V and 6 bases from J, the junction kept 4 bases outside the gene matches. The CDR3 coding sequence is TGTGCCAGCAGTCTTACAGGGGGCGCTGAAGCTTTCTTT. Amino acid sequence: CASSLTGGAEAFF.

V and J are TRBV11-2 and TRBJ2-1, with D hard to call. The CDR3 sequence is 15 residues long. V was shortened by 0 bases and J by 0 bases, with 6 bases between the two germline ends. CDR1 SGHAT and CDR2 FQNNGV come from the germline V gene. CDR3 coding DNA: TGTGCCAGCAGCTTAGACGCTAGCTCCTACAATGAGCAGTTCTTC. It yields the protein CASSLDASSYNEQFF.

The CDR3 spells CASSPVVSLSGANVLTF. CDR3 DNA sequence: TGTGCCAGCAGCCCCGTTGTGAGCCTCTCTGGGGCCAACGTCCTGACTTTC. This chain links TRBV7-3 with TRBJ2-6; D is uncertain. CDR3 size: 17 residues. Germline lookup yields CDR1 SGHTA and CDR2 FQGTGA. V was clipped by 5 bases and J by 0 bases, with 14 bases between them. The variable domain in full, completed from reference TRBV7-3 and TRBJ2-6, reads GAGVSQTPSNKVTEKGKYVELRCDPISGHTALYWYRQSLGQGPEFLIYFQGTGAADDSGLPNDRFFAVRPEGSVSTLKIQRTERGDSAVYLCASSPVVSLSGANVLTFGAGSRLTVL.

CDR3 residues: CASSGTGYTEAFF. In DNA form, the CDR3 reads TGCGCCAGCAGCGGGACAGGGTACACTGAAGCTTTCTTT. The chain carries TRBV5-1 and TRBJ1-1, with 9 bases fitting TRBD1. Per the germline V gene, CDR1 is SGHRS and CDR2 is YFSETQ. J was trimmed by 3 bases and V by 4 bases; bases with no gene match: 1. The CDR3 covers 13 residues.

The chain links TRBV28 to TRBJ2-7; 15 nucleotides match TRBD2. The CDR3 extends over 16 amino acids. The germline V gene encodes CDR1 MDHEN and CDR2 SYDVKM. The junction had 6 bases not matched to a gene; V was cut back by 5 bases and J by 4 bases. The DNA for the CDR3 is TGTGCCAGCAGTACCGGGACTAGCGGGAGGATATACGAGCAGTACTTC. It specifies CASSTGTSGRIYEQYF.

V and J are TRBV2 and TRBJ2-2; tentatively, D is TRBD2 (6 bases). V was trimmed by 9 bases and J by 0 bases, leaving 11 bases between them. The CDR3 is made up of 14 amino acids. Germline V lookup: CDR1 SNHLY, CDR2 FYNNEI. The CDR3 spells CASGGNTNTGELFF. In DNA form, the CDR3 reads TGTGCCAGTGGAGGGAACACGAACACCGGGGAGCTGTTTTTT.

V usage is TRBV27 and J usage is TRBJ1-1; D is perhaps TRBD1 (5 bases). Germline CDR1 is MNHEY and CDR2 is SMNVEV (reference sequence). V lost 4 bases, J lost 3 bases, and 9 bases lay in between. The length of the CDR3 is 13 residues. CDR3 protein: CASSSGGYTEAFF. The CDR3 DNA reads TGTGCCAGCAGTTCCGGGGGGTACACTGAAGCTTTCTTT.

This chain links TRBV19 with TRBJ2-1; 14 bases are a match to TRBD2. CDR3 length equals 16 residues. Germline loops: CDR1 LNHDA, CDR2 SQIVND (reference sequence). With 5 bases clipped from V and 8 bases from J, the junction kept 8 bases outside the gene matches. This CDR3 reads CASSVTSGRARDEQFF. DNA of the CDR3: TGTGCCAGTAGTGTGACTAGCGGGAGGGCCAGAGATGAGCAGTTCTTC.

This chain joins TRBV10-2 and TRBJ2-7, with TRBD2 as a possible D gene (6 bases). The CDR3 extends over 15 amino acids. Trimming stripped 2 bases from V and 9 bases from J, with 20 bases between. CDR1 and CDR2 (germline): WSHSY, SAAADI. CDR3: CASSEGEGLRNWQYF. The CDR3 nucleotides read TGCGCCAGCAGTGAGGGTGAGGGACTGAGAAATTGGCAGTACTTC.

The DNA of the CDR3 is TGTGCCACCAGCTCGAGAGGAGGGGGCCAATCACCCCTCCACTTT. Translated, it gives CATSSRGGGQSPLHF. This chain uses TRBV15 with TRBJ1-6; 7 nucleotides agree with TRBD1. Trimming took 5 bases from V and 10 from J; bases not matched to a gene: 11. The germline gives CDR1 LNHNV, CDR2 YYDKDF (reference sequence). The CDR3 runs to 15 residues.

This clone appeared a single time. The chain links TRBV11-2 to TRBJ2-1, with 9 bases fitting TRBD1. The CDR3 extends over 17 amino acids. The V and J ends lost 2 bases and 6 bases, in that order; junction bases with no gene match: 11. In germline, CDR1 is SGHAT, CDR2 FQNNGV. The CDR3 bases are TGTGCCAGCAGCTTATTAGGGGGACAGGGATCGTTCAATGAGCAGTTCTTC. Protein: CASSLLGGQGSFNEQFF. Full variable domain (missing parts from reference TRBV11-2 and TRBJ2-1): EAGVAQSPRYKIIEKRQSVAFWCNPISGHATLYWYQQILGQGPKLLIQFQNNGVVDDSQLPKDRFSAERLKGVDSTLKIQPAKLEDSAVYLCASSLLGGQGSFNEQFFGPGTRLTVL.

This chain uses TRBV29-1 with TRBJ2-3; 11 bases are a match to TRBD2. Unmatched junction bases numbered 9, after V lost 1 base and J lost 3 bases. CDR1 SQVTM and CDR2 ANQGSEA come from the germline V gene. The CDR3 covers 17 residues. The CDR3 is CSVEVQLTSGGTDTQYF. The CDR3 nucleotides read TGCAGCGTTGAAGTCCAGCTCACTAGCGGGGGAACAGATACGCAGTATTTT.

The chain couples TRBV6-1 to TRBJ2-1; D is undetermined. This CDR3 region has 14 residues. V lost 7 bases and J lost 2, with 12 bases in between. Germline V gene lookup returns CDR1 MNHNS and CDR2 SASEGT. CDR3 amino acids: CASINYRPYNEQFF. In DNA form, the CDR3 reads TGTGCCAGCATCAATTACAGACCCTACAATGAGCAGTTCTTC.

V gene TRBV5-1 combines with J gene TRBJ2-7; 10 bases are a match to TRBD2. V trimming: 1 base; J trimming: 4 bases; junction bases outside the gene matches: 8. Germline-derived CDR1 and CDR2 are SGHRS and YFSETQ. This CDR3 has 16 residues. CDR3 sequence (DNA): TGCGCCAGCAGCTTGTTGGCTAGCGGGAGTGGGTACGAGCAGTACTTC. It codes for CASSLLASGSGYEQYF. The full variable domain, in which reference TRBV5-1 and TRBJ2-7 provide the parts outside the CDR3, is KAGVTQTPRYLIKTRGQQVTLSCSPISGHRSVSWYQQTPGQGLQFLFEYFSETQRNKGNFPGRFSGRQFSNSRSEMNVSTLELGDSALYLCASSLLASGSGYEQYFGPGTRLTVT.

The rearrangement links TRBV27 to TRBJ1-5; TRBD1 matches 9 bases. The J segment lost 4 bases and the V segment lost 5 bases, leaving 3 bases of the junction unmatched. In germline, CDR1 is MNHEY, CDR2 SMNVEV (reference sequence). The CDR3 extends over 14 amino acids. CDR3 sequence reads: CASSLDRGNQPQHF. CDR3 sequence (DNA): TGTGCCAGCAGTCTGGACAGGGGAAATCAGCCCCAGCATTTT.